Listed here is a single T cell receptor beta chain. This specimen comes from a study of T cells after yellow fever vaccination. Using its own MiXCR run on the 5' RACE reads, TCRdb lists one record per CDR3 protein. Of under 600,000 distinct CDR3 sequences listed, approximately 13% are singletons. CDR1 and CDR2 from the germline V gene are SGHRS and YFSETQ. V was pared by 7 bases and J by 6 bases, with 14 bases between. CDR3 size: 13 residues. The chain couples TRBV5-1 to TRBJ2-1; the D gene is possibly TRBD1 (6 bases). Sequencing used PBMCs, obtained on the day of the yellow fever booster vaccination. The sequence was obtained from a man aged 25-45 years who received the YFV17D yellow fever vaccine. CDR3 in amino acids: CASAQGKVNEQFF. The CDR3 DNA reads TGCGCCAGCGCACAGGGAAAGGTCAATGAGCAGTTCTTC.